These T cell receptor beta chains were read from a single sample in a study of T cells in Graves' hyperthyroidism and ophthalmopathy. TCRdb called the multiplex PCR reads again in MiXCR, with one record for every CDR3 protein. The repertoire has fewer than 650,000 distinct CDR3 sequences, approximately 15% of them found once; the top ten carry roughly 6.9%. Source material: blood. All receptors come from a woman between 18 and 29 years old with Graves' ophthalmopathy. Each CDR3 is given with its conserved first and last residue. A D gene is named only where the DNA matches it firmly. The listing skips clone size in some rows; elsewhere it reads once, few, many or a size class.

v_call	j_call	d_call	clone_size	cdr3_nt	cdr3_aa
TRBV2	TRBJ2-1	TRBD1	many	TGTGCCAGCACGGGACAGGGTTTCAATGAGCAGTTCTTC	CASTGQGFNEQFF
TRBV7-9	TRBJ2-1	TRBD2	-	TGTGCCAGCAGTCCAACCGGGACTAGCGTTAACAATGAGCAGTTCTTC	CASSPTGTSVNNEQFF
TRBV20-1	TRBJ2-1	-	many	TGCAGTGCGGAACGCTCTGGGTCCCTCTACAATGAGCAGTTCTTC	CSAERSGSLYNEQFF
TRBV11-3	TRBJ2-2	TRBD2	few	TGTGCCAGCAGCTTAGGGACTAGAGGGACCGGGGAGCTGTTTTTT	CASSLGTRGTGELFF
TRBV2	TRBJ1-1	-	many	TGTGCCAGCAGTGCGAGGGGAGGGGGAACAATGAACACTGAAGCTTTCTTT	CASSARGGGTMNTEAFF
TRBV7-9	TRBJ2-5	-	many	TGTGCCAGCAGCTTAGGTACCGGATCAAGGGAGACCCAGTACTTC	CASSLGTGSRETQYF
TRBV27	TRBJ2-7	-	-	TGTGCCAGCTCCTCCTCGCCGCGCTCCTACGAGCAGTACTTC	CASSSSPRSYEQYF
TRBV20-1	TRBJ2-5	TRBD2	many	TGCAGTGCTAGGGGAGGACGGACTAGAGCTATTACCCAGTACTTC	CSARGGRTRAITQYF
TRBV13	TRBJ2-1	-	few	TGTGCCAGCAGCACGGGACTTTCGGGCTACAATGAGCAGTTCTTC	CASSTGLSGYNEQFF
TRBV2	TRBJ2-7	TRBD1	many	TGTGCCAGCAGAAAGAGGGGGCGGCCAGTTACCGGCGAGCAGTACTTC	CASRKRGRPVTGEQYF
TRBV30	TRBJ2-7	TRBD1	many	TGTGCCTGCTCGGACAGGGCTTCCTACGAGCAGTACTTC	CACSDRASYEQYF
TRBV4-2	TRBJ2-1	-	-	TGTGCCAGCAGCCAAGATAGGCTCAGCTCCTACAATGAGCAGTTCTTC	CASSQDRLSSYNEQFF
TRBV28	TRBJ2-7	-	many	TGTGCCATTGCAATAAGCTCCTACGAGCAGTACTTC	CAIAISSYEQYF
TRBV10-3	TRBJ2-3	TRBD1	few	TGTGCCATCAGTGGGCGGGACAGGGTAACAGATACGCAGTATTTT	CAISGRDRVTDTQYF
TRBV5-1	TRBJ2-1	TRBD2	-	TGCGCCAGCAGCTTCCCGGGACTAGCGGGAGTACGTGAGCAGTTCTTC	CASSFPGLAGVREQFF
TRBV6-5	TRBJ2-7	TRBD1	many	TGTGCCAGCAGTTACCTACGGGACAGGGGATGCGAGCAGTACTTC	CASSYLRDRGCEQYF
TRBV20-1	TRBJ2-3	-	many	TGCAGTGCTGGTCGCCTAGCGATAGACACAGATACGCAGTATTTT	CSAGRLAIDTDTQYF
TRBV7-2	TRBJ2-2	TRBD1	many	TGTGCCAGCAGCTCGGGACAGGGTGGGACCGGGGAGCTGTTTTTT	CASSSGQGGTGELFF
TRBV28	TRBJ1-2	-	many	TGTGCCAGCAGTTTATTTCCCCCGTTTCGGTTGGACTATGGCTACACCTTC	CASSLFPPFRLDYGYTF
TRBV15	TRBJ2-3	TRBD2	few	TGTGCCACCAGCCGGGGGGATAGCACAGATACGCAGTATTTT	CATSRGDSTDTQYF
TRBV7-8	TRBJ2-3	-	many	TGTGCCAGCAGCTTCCTCTATTCTGGGGGCACAGATACGCAGTATTTT	CASSFLYSGGTDTQYF
TRBV7-9	TRBJ2-2	-	few	TGTGCCAGCAGCTTAGGCCCAGGTACCGGGGAGCTGTTTTTT	CASSLGPGTGELFF
TRBV3-1	TRBJ2-5	-	many	TGTGCCAGCAGCCAACGGAGAACCCAGTACTTC	CASSQRRTQYF
TRBV30	TRBJ1-1	-	many	TGTGCCTGGATTTCCTTGGGGGGCAGGGTTTGGAGTGAAGCTTTCTTT	CAWISLGGRVWSEAFF
TRBV7-9	TRBJ1-2	-	many	TGTGCCAGCAGCTCGTCGGGCTACACCTTC	CASSSSGYTF
TRBV13	TRBJ2-3	TRBD1	many	TGTGCCAGCAGCCCCCACGGGACAGGGGGCACAGATACGCAGTATTTT	CASSPHGTGGTDTQYF
TRBV5-4	TRBJ1-1	TRBD1	-	TGTGCCAGCAGGGCCGACAGGGCCATGAACACTGAAGCTTTCTTT	CASRADRAMNTEAFF
TRBV20-1	TRBJ2-3	-	many	TGCAGTGCTAGAGTGGTATGGGGGGGACAGTGGTCCACAGATACGCAGTATTTT	CSARVVWGGQWSTDTQYF
TRBV4-1	TRBJ2-1	-	few	TGCGCCAGCAGCCAAGACTTCCCCTTAGGGACTGCGGGGTATGAGCAGTTCTTC	CASSQDFPLGTAGYEQFF
TRBV7-8	TRBJ2-7	-	many	TGTGCCAGCAGCCAGAGCGGCGGGCCTAGCTCCTACGAGCAGTACTTC	CASSQSGGPSSYEQYF
TRBV12-3/TRBV12-4	TRBJ2-7	-	many	TGTGCCAGCATGGACGACTACGAGCAGTACTTC	CASMDDYEQYF
TRBV6-1	TRBJ2-5	-	-	TGTGCCAGCAGTCGGCTGGGGGGGCCGGGGGAGACCCAGTACTTC	CASSRLGGPGETQYF
TRBV28	TRBJ2-7	-	many	TGTGCCAGCAGTGCCACATACAGGGACATGAACGAGCAGTACTTC	CASSATYRDMNEQYF
TRBV27	TRBJ2-1	-	-	TGTGCCAGCAGTTTAGTTGCTGAAGACTACAATGAGCAGTTCTTC	CASSLVAEDYNEQFF
TRBV2	TRBJ2-5	TRBD1	many	TGTGCCAGCAGTTACAGGGGAGAGACCCAGTACTTC	CASSYRGETQYF
TRBV4-3	TRBJ1-4	-	-	TGCGCCAGCAGCCAAAACCCCGCAGCAACTAATGAAAAACTGTTTTTT	CASSQNPAATNEKLFF
TRBV19	TRBJ1-1	-	once	TGTGCCAGTAGTATGTTCACGAACACTGAAGCTTTCTTT	CASSMFTNTEAFF
TRBV27	TRBJ2-1	TRBD2	many	TGTGCCAGCAGACTTAGCGGGACTTTTTACAATGAGCAGTTCTTC	CASRLSGTFYNEQFF
TRBV4-1	TRBJ1-1	-	many	TGCGCCAGCAGCCAAGTAGGACAGAGGAACACTGAAGCTTTCTTT	CASSQVGQRNTEAFF
TRBV20-1	TRBJ2-1	-	many	TGCAGTGCTAAGGGCGGGATCTACAATGAGCAGTTCTTC	CSAKGGIYNEQFF
TRBV3-1	TRBJ2-3	-	-	TGTGCCAGCAGAAGAGGGGGGGGGGCGAATGCAGATACGCAGTATTTT	CASRRGGGANADTQYF
TRBV9	TRBJ1-3	-	-	TGTGCCAGCAGCTTACCTGGCGGGGGGGCAGAAGGAAACACCATATATTTT	CASSLPGGGAEGNTIYF
TRBV24-1	TRBJ1-1	-	few	TGTGCCACCAGTGACTCGGCGACCTTGGGCACTGAAGCTTTCTTT	CATSDSATLGTEAFF
TRBV6-1	TRBJ1-5	-	many	TGTGCCAGCAGTGAACATCCTTGGACTGCTAATCAGCCCCAGCATTTT	CASSEHPWTANQPQHF
TRBV7-9	TRBJ2-3	-	many	TGTGCCAGCAGCTTAGCCCGTCGCTTTACAGATACGCAGTATTTT	CASSLARRFTDTQYF
TRBV2	TRBJ1-2	-	-	TGTGCCAGCAGTGAATGGACAGCGAACTATGGCTACACCTTC	CASSEWTANYGYTF
TRBV2	TRBJ2-3	TRBD2	many	TGTGCCAGCAGTGAATTTGTTAGCGGGAGCACAGATACGCAGTATTTT	CASSEFVSGSTDTQYF
TRBV14	TRBJ2-7	TRBD2	many	TGTGCCAGCAGCCAGAGCTCGGGACTACTCTACGAGCAGTACTTC	CASSQSSGLLYEQYF
TRBV9	TRBJ2-1	TRBD1	-	TGTGCCAGCAGCGTAGGGGGGACAGGGGGCTCCTACAATGAGCAGTTCTTC	CASSVGGTGGSYNEQFF
TRBV7-2	TRBJ2-1	-	few	TGTGCCAGCAGCTTAGCGGTAGGAAAATCCTACAATGAGCAGTTCTTC	CASSLAVGKSYNEQFF
TRBV2	TRBJ2-7	-	-	TGTGCCAGCAGTTTCGTTGGACCCTACGAGCAGTACTTC	CASSFVGPYEQYF
TRBV13	TRBJ2-5	-	many	TGTGCCAGCAGCCAGGAGGGGACCGCCCAAGAGACCCAGTACTTC	CASSQEGTAQETQYF
TRBV28	TRBJ2-7	TRBD2	few	TGCGCCAGCAGCCAAGCACTAGCGGGAGCCTACGAGCAGTACTTC	CASSQALAGAYEQYF